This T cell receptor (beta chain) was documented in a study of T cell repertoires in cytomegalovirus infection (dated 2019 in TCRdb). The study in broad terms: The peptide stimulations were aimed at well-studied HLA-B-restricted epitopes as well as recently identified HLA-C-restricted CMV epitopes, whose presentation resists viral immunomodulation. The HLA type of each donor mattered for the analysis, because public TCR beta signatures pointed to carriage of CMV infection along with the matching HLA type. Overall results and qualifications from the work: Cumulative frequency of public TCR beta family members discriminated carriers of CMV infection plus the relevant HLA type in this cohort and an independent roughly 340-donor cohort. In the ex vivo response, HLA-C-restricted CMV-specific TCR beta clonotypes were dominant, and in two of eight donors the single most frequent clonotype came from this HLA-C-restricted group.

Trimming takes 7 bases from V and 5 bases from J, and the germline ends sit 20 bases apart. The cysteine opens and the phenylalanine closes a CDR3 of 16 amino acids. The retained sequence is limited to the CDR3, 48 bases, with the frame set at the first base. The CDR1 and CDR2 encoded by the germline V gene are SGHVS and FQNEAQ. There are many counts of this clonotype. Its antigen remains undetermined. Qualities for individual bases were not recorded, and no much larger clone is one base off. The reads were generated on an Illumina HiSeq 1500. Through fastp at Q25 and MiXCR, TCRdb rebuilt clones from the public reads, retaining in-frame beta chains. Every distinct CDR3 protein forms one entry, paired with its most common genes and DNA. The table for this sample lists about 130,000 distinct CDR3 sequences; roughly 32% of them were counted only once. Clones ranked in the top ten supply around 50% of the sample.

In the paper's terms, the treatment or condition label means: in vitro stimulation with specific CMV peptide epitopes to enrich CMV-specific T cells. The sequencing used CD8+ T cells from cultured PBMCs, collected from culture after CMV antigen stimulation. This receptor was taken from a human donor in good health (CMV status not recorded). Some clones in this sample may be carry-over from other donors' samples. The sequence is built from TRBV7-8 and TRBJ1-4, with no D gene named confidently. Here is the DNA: TGTGCCAGCAATGAGATGATGGGTGTGGGGAATGAAAAACTGTTTTTT. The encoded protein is CASNEMMGVGNEKLFF.